The 26 T cell receptor beta chains in this list originate from one sample, sequenced in a study of T cells in Graves' hyperthyroidism and ophthalmopathy. The TCR beta CDR3 regions underwent amplification using RNA transcripts as the source. The TCR CDR3 was amplified in a first-round RT-PCR using the HTBI primer set. TCRdb reanalysed the multiplex PCR reads using MiXCR and keeps one entry per CDR3 protein. The table has just under 750,000 distinct CDR3 sequences, approximately 36% seen once; the top ten hold roughly 31%. The source material was blood. Every receptor here comes from a woman in her thirties or forties with Graves' hyperthyroidism.

This clonotype occurred a few times. The J gene is TRBJ1-1, the V gene TRBV7-2, with unresolved D. The CDR3 length is 16 residues. Trimming removed 2 bases from V and 3 bases from J, with 16 bases in between. Germline V gene sequence: CDR1 SGHTA, CDR2 FQGNSA. For the CDR3, the DNA is TGTGCCAGCAGCTTAAATGTGGGATTTAGGGACACTGAAGCTTTCTTT. Protein sequence: CASSLNVGFRDTEAFF.

This clonotype occurred a few times. This chain connects TRBV20-1 to TRBJ2-5; D might be TRBD2 (6 bases). Trimming removed 6 bases from V and 4 bases from J, with 18 bases in between. The CDR3 loop spans 14 amino acids. The germline CDR1 and CDR2 sequences are DFQATT and SNEGSKA (reference sequence). Written as DNA, the CDR3 is TGCAGTGCGCTCAAGGCGGGGCTCGGAGAGACCCAGTACTTC. As protein: CSALKAGLGETQYF.

This clonotype was detected ten times or more. The rearrangement uses TRBV7-8 and TRBJ2-7, with D unclear. The germline V gene has CDR1 SGHVS and CDR2 FQNEAQ. Trimming removed 2 bases from V and 1 base from J, with 6 bases in between. The CDR3 contains 13 residues. CDR3 sequence (DNA): TGTGCCAGCAGCTTAAGTCCTTCCTACGAGCAGTACTTC. Translation gives CASSLSPSYEQYF. Full variable domain (rest looked up from reference TRBV7-8 and TRBJ2-7): GAGVSQSPRYKVAKRGQDVALRCDPISGHVSLFWYQQALGQGPEFLTYFQNEAQLDKSGLPSDRFFAERPEGSVSTLKIQRTQQEDSAVYLCASSLSPSYEQYFGPGTRLTVT.

On this clonotype itself: One end of the junction fails to match germline, which may point to a read error. V gene TRBV2 combines with J gene TRBJ1-1, with 7 bases identical to TRBD1. The length of the CDR3 is 16 residues. Germline loops: CDR1 SNHLY, CDR2 FYNNEI. DNA for the CDR3: TGCGCCAGCAGTCTCAGGGGGGGGTCGGGGAACACTGAAGCTCTCTTT. Protein sequence: CASSLRGGSGNTEALF.

The chain has TRBV5-1 and TRBJ2-7; 9 bases line up with TRBD2. The J call may be wrong; the DNA end is better matched by TRBJ2-5. The CDR3 loop spans 15 amino acids. Germline V CDR1 and CDR2: SGHRS, YFSETQ. The CDR3 bases are TGCGCCAGCAGCGATAGCGGGGGACAAAGCCGGACCCAGTACTTC. Protein sequence: CASSDSGGQSRTQYF.

As regards this clonotype: One base away lies a much larger clone, so this may be a sequencing read error. CDR3 in DNA: TGTGCCAGCAGCCTTTCGGGGGGTAAACCACCCCTCCACTTT. Amino acid sequence: CASSLSGGKPPLHF. The rearrangement links TRBV7-9 to TRBJ1-6; D may be TRBD1 (5 bases). The V end lost 5 bases, the J end lost 11 bases, and 16 bases lay between the germline ends. Germline CDR1 and CDR2: SEHNR and FQNEAQ (reference sequence). This CDR3 comprises 14 residues. Drawing the rest from reference TRBV7-9 and TRBJ1-6, the complete variable domain is DTGVSQNPRHKITKRGQNVTFRCDPISEHNRLYWYRQTLGQGPEFLTYFQNEAQLEKSRLLSDRFSAERPKGSFSTLEIQRTEQGDSAMYLCASSLSGGKPPLHFGNGTRLTVT.

This clonotype was detected a few times. V and J are TRBV5-1 and TRBJ2-2; maybe TRBD2 (5 bases). Trimming left V 4 bases short and J 2 bases short, with 12 bases between. CDR3 length: 15 residues. Germline V gives CDR1 SGHRS, CDR2 YFSETQ. CDR3: CASSETKINTGELFF. CDR3 DNA sequence: TGCGCCAGCAGCGAGACTAAAATTAACACCGGGGAGCTGTTTTTT.

This clonotype was observed once. This chain uses TRBV28 with TRBJ1-2; D is unresolved. V shed 2 bases and J shed 1 base, with 14 bases lying between them. The CDR3 is made up of 16 amino acids. In germline, CDR1 is MDHEN, CDR2 SYDVKM. CDR3 sequence (DNA): TGTGCCAGCAGTTTACAGGATCCCGATAGTAACTATGGCTACACCTTC. Its protein product is CASSLQDPDSNYGYTF.

The V and J genes are TRBV13 and TRBJ2-2; D gene ambiguous. Germline V gives CDR1 PRHDT, CDR2 FYEKMQ (reference sequence). This CDR3 has 14 residues. V was pared by 5 bases and J by 5 bases, with 12 bases between. CDR3 sequence reads: CASSQVDSTGELFF. In DNA, the CDR3 is TGTGCCAGCAGCCAGGTAGATTCTACCGGGGAGCTGTTTTTT. Drawing the rest from reference TRBV13 and TRBJ2-2, the complete variable domain is AAGVIQSPRHLIKEKRETATLKCYPIPRHDTVYWYQQGPGQDPQFLISFYEKMQSDKGSIPDRFSAQQFSDYHSELNMSSLELGDSALYFCASSQVDSTGELFFGEGSRLTVL.

Many counts were recorded for this clonotype. The V gene is TRBV29-1, the J gene TRBJ1-2; D remains ambiguous. V gave up 3 bases and J gave up 0 bases, with 5 bases separating them. This CDR3 has 12 residues. Germline-derived CDR1 and CDR2 are SQVTM and ANQGSEA. CDR3 residues: CSVEWANYGYTF. CDR3 DNA: TGCAGCGTTGAGTGGGCTAACTATGGCTACACCTTC.

The chain is built from TRBV11-2 and TRBJ2-3, with D perhaps matching TRBD1 (5 bases). Germline assignment: CDR1 SGHAT and CDR2 FQNNGV. This CDR3 is built from 15 residues. The V gene lost 5 bases and the J gene lost 4 bases, with 16 bases spanning the gap. The CDR3 spells CASSPSQGYSDTQYF. The CDR3 DNA follows: TGTGCCAGCAGCCCTAGTCAGGGTTACTCAGATACGCAGTATTTT.

V is TRBV4-2 and J is TRBJ1-6; unclear D gene. CDR1 and CDR2 from the germline V gene are LGHNA and YNFKEQ. This CDR3 has 13 residues. V lost 0 bases and J 7 bases, leaving 4 bases between the germline ends. CDR3: CASSQEANSPLHF. The CDR3 bases are TGTGCCAGCAGCCAAGAAGCAAATTCACCCCTCCACTTT.

This clonotype was observed a few times. The CDR3 DNA follows: TGTGCCAGCAGCCCTGAGGGTGCCCCGGGCGGCTACACCTTC. Translating gives CASSPEGAPGGYTF. The rearrangement joins TRBV7-9 to TRBJ1-2; D ambiguous. Per the germline V gene, CDR1 is SEHNR and CDR2 is FQNEAQ (reference sequence). The germline V and J ends were trimmed by 5 bases and 8 bases, with 18 bases remaining between them. The CDR3 loop spans 14 amino acids.

V and J are TRBV5-1 and TRBJ2-7; 12 positions agree with TRBD1. V shed 5 bases, J shed 5 bases, and the junction held 11 bases outside the gene matches. Germline CDR1 SGHRS, CDR2 YFSETQ. This CDR3 is 16 amino acids long. The CDR3: CASRLIPGQGAHEQYF. The CDR3 nucleotides read TGCGCCAGCAGGCTGATCCCGGGACAGGGGGCTCACGAGCAGTACTTC.

The chain carries TRBV25-1 and TRBJ1-1, with 12 bases lining up with TRBD1. Trimming took 7 bases from V and 5 from J; bases not matched to a gene: 2. Germline CDR1 and CDR2: MGHDK and SYGVNS. The CDR3 extends over 13 amino acids. CDR3 sequence reads: CASTGQGATEAFF. The CDR3 region has the DNA TGTGCCAGCACGGGACAGGGGGCGACTGAAGCTTTCTTT.

The V gene is TRBV4-3, the J gene TRBJ1-5; D unclear. Germline V gives CDR1 LGHNA, CDR2 YSLEER. V was pared by 0 bases and J by 4 bases, with 10 bases between. The length of the CDR3 is 15 residues. DNA for the CDR3: TGCGCCAGCAGCCAAGAAAGCCAGCCAAATCAGCCCCAGCATTTT. It specifies CASSQESQPNQPQHF.

This clonotype was observed at least ten times. The V and J genes are TRBV9 and TRBJ1-1, with a tentative D call TRBD1 (6 bases). Looked up from germline, CDR1 is SGDLS and CDR2 is YYNGEE. The CDR3 runs 14 residues. V gave up 0 bases and J gave up 4 bases, with 10 bases separating them. The CDR3: CASSVDRGGTEAFF. The CDR3 bases are TGTGCCAGCAGCGTAGATAGGGGGGGCACTGAAGCTTTCTTT.

This clonotype has at least ten counts. This sequence joins TRBV7-9 and TRBJ1-2; unclear D gene. CDR1 SEHNR and CDR2 FQNEAQ come from the germline V gene (reference sequence). The V gene lost 1 base and the J gene lost 4 bases, with 13 bases spanning the gap. The CDR3 loop spans 15 amino acids. CDR3 DNA: TGTGCCAGCAGCTTAGATGGCAGCTACGCCTATGGCTACACCTTC. Amino acid sequence: CASSLDGSYAYGYTF.

The genes are TRBV19 and TRBJ1-2; D is undetermined. The CDR3 extends over 14 amino acids. Germline lookup yields CDR1 LNHDA and CDR2 SQIVND (reference sequence). Trimming took off 2 bases at V and 2 bases at J, with 9 bases between the two ends. For the CDR3, the DNA is TGTGCCAGTAGTATACTCGACGGGAACTATGGCTACACCTTC. It encodes CASSILDGNYGYTF.

This chain joins TRBV11-1 and TRBJ2-5, with TRBD1 identical over 8 bases. The V gene end was trimmed by 3 bases and the J gene end by 3 bases; junction bases not matched to a gene: 6. CDR3 length: 15 residues. Per the germline V gene, CDR1 is SGHAT and CDR2 is FQDESV (reference sequence). The CDR3: CASSLTQGQEETQYF. DNA for the CDR3: TGTGCCAGCAGCTTGACACAGGGACAGGAAGAGACCCAGTACTTC. Full variable domain (missing parts from reference TRBV11-1 and TRBJ2-5): EAEVAQSPRYKITEKSQAVAFWCDPISGHATLYWYRQILGQGPELLVQFQDESVVDDSQLPKDRFSAERLKGVDSTLKIQPAELGDSAMYLCASSLTQGQEETQYFGPGTRLLVL.

The sample holds a few counts of this clonotype. The chain links TRBV5-4 to TRBJ1-5; D ambiguous. This CDR3 region has 15 residues. V was clipped by 0 bases and J by 6 bases, with 13 bases between them. Germline CDR1 reads SGHNT; CDR2 reads YYREEE (reference sequence). The CDR3 nucleotides are TGTGCCAGCAGCTTGGGTTTGGGGTCTGTTCAGCCCCAGCATTTT. Its protein product is CASSLGLGSVQPQHF.

This chain connects TRBV24-1 to TRBJ1-2, with D perhaps matching TRBD1 (6 bases). This CDR3 region has 16 residues. The germline V gene encodes CDR1 KGHDR and CDR2 SFDVKD. The V end was cut by 0 bases, the J end by 0 bases, with 10 bases between. As DNA, the CDR3 is TGTGCCACCAGTGATTTGAAGGCAGGGGCTAACTATGGCTACACCTTC. Its translation: CATSDLKAGANYGYTF.

The sample holds a few counts of this clonotype. The V and J genes are TRBV4-3 and TRBJ1-1; D not resolved. CDR3 length: 15 amino acids. The ends were cut back, 0 bases at V and 5 bases at J, with 13 bases in the middle. Germline CDR1 and CDR2: LGHNA and YSLEER. Here the CDR3 reads CASSQDDFVQTEAFF. In DNA, the CDR3 is TGCGCCAGCAGCCAAGACGATTTCGTACAAACTGAAGCTTTCTTT.

In this sample, this clonotype turned up many times. V and J are TRBV20-1 and TRBJ1-6, with a weak D call TRBD1 (5 bases). This CDR3 is built from 14 residues. With 6 bases removed from V and 7 bases from J, the gap between germline ends came to 16 bases. Germline CDR1 reads DFQATT; CDR2 reads SNEGSKA (reference sequence). CDR3 sequence (DNA): TGCAGTGCCCCTTGGGGGTCTGGCAATTCACCCCTCCACTTT. Amino acids: CSAPWGSGNSPLHF.

This clonotype was picked up a small number of times. The gene calls are TRBV11-3 and TRBJ2-7, with 9 bases that match TRBD1. From germline, CDR1 is SGHNT and CDR2 YENEEA. V trimming: 4 bases; J trimming: 6 bases; junction bases outside the gene matches: 7. The CDR3 spans 14 residues. Here the CDR3 DNA reads TGTGCCAGCAGCTCCCTGACAGGGGGTTCCGAGCAGTACTTC. It specifies CASSSLTGGSEQYF.

This clonotype was recorded many times. This sequence joins TRBV7-2 and TRBJ2-7; D is tentatively TRBD1 or TRBD2 (5 bases each). Germline values: CDR1 SGHTA, CDR2 FQGNSA. The CDR3 is 13 amino acids. The V end lost 4 bases, the J end lost 4 bases, and 11 bases lay between the germline ends. The CDR3, as DNA: TGTGCCAGCAGCTCCGGGGCCGGGTACGAGCAGTACTTC. As protein: CASSSGAGYEQYF.